The 11 T cell receptor beta chains below were found in one sample sequenced in a study of blood T cell repertoires in COVID-19 (dated by TCRdb to the early 2020s). The library was obtained by the immunoSEQ multiplex PCR assay. Held by TCRdb, this immuneACCESS table contains in-frame sequences only and omits some clones. Under half of the omission traces to an unresolved V gene where checked; the cause of the rest is unknown. In this sample the table shows roughly 180,000 clones, approximately 80% of which occur a single time. The leading ten clones occupy 10% to 15% of the sample. Specimen: PBMCs or T cells enriched from blood (not recorded which). These receptors were collected from a middle-aged man who had recovered from COVID-19.

The chain recombines TRBV19 with TRBJ2-7; the match to TRBD1 covers 11 bases. The J segment lost 2 bases and the V segment lost 4 bases, leaving 4 bases of the junction unmatched. Germline CDR1 is LNHDA and CDR2 is SQIVND (reference sequence). The CDR3 consists of 15 residues. The chain's CDR3 is CASSNPGQGAYEQYF. The CDR3 DNA is TGTGCCAGTAGTAACCCGGGACAGGGGGCCTACGAGCAGTACTTC.

This clone occurred once. V usage is TRBV7-2 and J usage is TRBJ1-6, with 9 nucleotides matching TRBD1. V lost 2 bases and J lost 10; bases outside the gene matches: 3. The CDR3 has 14 residues. Germline V gene sequence: CDR1 SGHTA, CDR2 FQGNSA. The CDR3 DNA reads TGTGCCAGCAGCTTAAGAGACAGGGGGTCACCCCTCCACTTT. Its protein product is CASSLRDRGSPLHF.

This chain connects TRBV28 to TRBJ2-7, with D possibly being TRBD2 (7 bases). V dropped 3 bases and J dropped 6 bases, with 18 bases sitting between them. Germline CDR1 is MDHEN and CDR2 is SYDVKM. The CDR3 contains 15 residues. CDR3 protein: CASSFGGASPLEQYF. CDR3 DNA sequence: TGTGCCAGCAGTTTTGGGGGGGCATCCCCCCTCGAGCAGTACTTC.

This clone was picked up a small number of times. V gene TRBV9 combines with J gene TRBJ2-5, with TRBD1 as a possible D gene (5 bases). The CDR3 spans 14 residues. The germline CDR1 and CDR2 sequences are SGDLS and YYNGEE. Deletions cut 1 base from V and 2 bases from J, with 9 bases between. The CDR3 here is CASSVSTGQETQYF. In DNA, the CDR3 is TGTGCCAGCAGCGTATCAACAGGACAAGAGACCCAGTACTTC.

The rearrangement joins TRBV5-4 to TRBJ1-1, with 7 nucleotides matching TRBD1. The CDR3 sequence is 14 residues long. Germline V gene lookup returns CDR1 SGHNT and CDR2 YYREEE (reference sequence). Trimming removed 3 bases from V and 1 base from J; junction bases left unmatched: 3. The CDR3 DNA is TGTGCCAGCAGCTCCGGGACAGCGAACACTGAAGCTTTCTTT. This encodes CASSSGTANTEAFF.

J is TRBJ2-5 and V is TRBV30; D perhaps matches TRBD1 (6 bases). The CDR3 has 17 residues. Germline V lookup: CDR1 GTSNPN, CDR2 SVGIG (reference sequence). With 0 bases removed from V and 3 bases from J, the gap between germline ends came to 20 bases. The CDR3 sequence: CAWSVAGVQVGEETQYF. CDR3 sequence (DNA): TGTGCCTGGAGTGTGGCAGGGGTCCAAGTGGGGGAAGAGACCCAGTACTTC.

This clone has only one observation. The gene calls are TRBV6-5 and TRBJ1-6; 8 nucleotides line up with TRBD1. The ends lost 6 bases at V and 9 bases at J; junction bases unmatched: 10. The germline V gene has CDR1 MNHEY and CDR2 SVGAGI. CDR3 length equals 15 residues. This chain's CDR3 is CASSQTTGGRSPLHF. The CDR3 DNA sequence: TGTGCCAGCAGCCAAACTACAGGGGGGCGTTCACCCCTCCACTTT.

This clone is a singleton in its sample. The chain has TRBV7-9 and TRBJ1-2; 10 nucleotides line up with TRBD1. CDR1 SEHNR and CDR2 FQNEAQ come from the germline V gene (reference sequence). The CDR3 covers 16 residues. V shed 4 bases, J shed 2 bases, and the junction held 7 bases outside the gene matches. CDR3 loop: CASSYGPGQGNYGYTF. The CDR3, as DNA: TGTGCCAGCAGCTATGGACCGGGACAGGGGAACTATGGCTACACCTTC.

The rearrangement joins TRBV7-2 to TRBJ1-5; a possible D gene is TRBD1 (6 bases). There are 14 residues in the CDR3. In germline, CDR1 is SGHTA, CDR2 FQGNSA. The V gene lost 5 bases and the J gene lost 3 bases, with 11 bases spanning the gap. The CDR3 DNA sequence: TGTGCCAGCAGCGGGGGGGGCTACAATCAGCCCCAGCATTTT. Protein: CASSGGGYNQPQHF.

This clone has more than one count but fewer than ten. This chain links TRBV7-9 with TRBJ2-7, with a tentative D call TRBD2 (6 bases). This CDR3 is 17 amino acids long. CDR1 and CDR2 from the germline V gene are SEHNR and FQNEAQ (reference sequence). V was trimmed by 5 bases and J by 3 bases, leaving 23 bases between them. The CDR3 DNA reads TGTGCCAGCAGCCCTCTCCCGGGGCCCGGGGGTTTCTACGAGCAGTACTTC. Amino acid sequence: CASSPLPGPGGFYEQYF.

V is TRBV19 and J is TRBJ2-2, with 9 bases matching TRBD2. The germline gives CDR1 LNHDA, CDR2 SQIVND (reference sequence). Losses at the gene ends were 5 bases for V and 5 bases for J; bases not matched to a gene: 6. The CDR3 contains 15 residues. This CDR3 is CASSLYSGRTGELFF. CDR3 coding DNA: TGTGCCAGTAGTCTGTATAGCGGGAGAACCGGGGAGCTGTTTTTT.